This T cell receptor (beta chain) was sequenced in a study of blood T cell repertoires in COVID-19. About the study: The study drew acute and convalescent COVID-19 samples from the United States, Italy and Spain. T cells, B-cell-depleted T cells, or PBMCs supplied cDNA or gDNA.

In the original workflow: Cell counts per sample came from amplifying reference gene primers. TCRdb keeps only in-frame clones here, not all; method: immunoSEQ multiplex PCR. V and J calls and clone size are as listed in that table; D and trimming were resolved from the DNA. The sample consists of about 130,000 clones, around 83% of them appearing once. Germline CDR1 reads SGHTA; CDR2 reads FQGNSA. CDR3 size: 14 residues. The V gene lost 2 bases and the J gene lost 10 bases, with 15 bases spanning the gap. This clone is medium-sized (0.01 to 0.1%). The receptor was isolated from a human donor in a cohort sampled during active COVID-19. The genes are TRBV7-2 and TRBJ2-1; D unclear. Sequencing was done on a sample of peripheral blood. The CDR3 DNA is TGTGCCAGCAGCTTACAACGTCCTACAGAGGAGCAGTTCTTC. Encoded protein: CASSLQRPTEEQFF.